The 30 T cell receptor beta chains below were found in one sample sequenced in a study of cytomegalovirus exposure and HLA in healthy donors. The study ran its PCR with 60 Vbeta and 13 Jbeta primers. Assay used: immunoSEQ multiplex PCR; TCRdb lists only in-frame clones, some missing. The sample has 150,000 to 200,000 clones; around 62% are singletons. Source material: PBMCs. The receptors stem from a man aged 35 to 55 in good health and CMV-seronegative.

This rearrangement joins TRBV10-1 to TRBJ2-7, with 8 bases fitting TRBD2. With V trimmed by 0 bases and J by 0 bases, 7 bases remained unmatched. Per germline, CDR1 WNHNN and CDR2 SYGVQD (reference sequence). The CDR3 loop spans 17 amino acids. The DNA of the CDR3 is TGCGCCAGCAGTGAGTCGAACGGCGGGAGGCGCTCCTACGAGCAGTACTTC. Residues: CASSESNGGRRSYEQYF.

In this sample, this clone turned up a few times. This rearrangement joins TRBV7-8 to TRBJ1-5; TRBD1 matches at 7 bases. CDR3 size: 15 residues. J lost 0 bases, V lost 4 bases, and 3 bases had no gene match. Germline V CDR1 and CDR2: SGHVS, FQNEAQ. Here the CDR3 DNA reads TGTGCCAGCAGCTCCGACAGGGTTAGCAATCAGCCCCAGCATTTT. It codes for CASSSDRVSNQPQHF. The entire variable domain, with the rest obtained from reference TRBV7-8 and TRBJ1-5, is as follows: GAGVSQSPRYKVAKRGQDVALRCDPISGHVSLFWYQQALGQGPEFLTYFQNEAQLDKSGLPSDRFFAERPEGSVSTLKIQRTQQEDSAVYLCASSSDRVSNQPQHFGDGTRLSIL.

This chain joins TRBV9 and TRBJ2-5; D is unresolved. The CDR3 extends over 12 amino acids. V was cut by 0 bases and J by 3 bases, with 3 bases left in between. The germline V gene has CDR1 SGDLS and CDR2 YYNGEE. CDR3 nucleotides: TGTGCCAGCAGCGTAGCGGAAGAGACCCAGTACTTC. It encodes CASSVAEETQYF.

This chain links TRBV7-2 with TRBJ1-6; no definite D call. The CDR3 spans 13 residues. The V gene's germline CDR1 is SGHTA and CDR2 FQGNSA. With 4 bases removed from V and 5 bases from J, the gap between germline ends came to 6 bases. CDR3 bases: TGTGCCAGCAGCTCCCAGGATAATTCACCCCTCCACTTT. This codes for CASSSQDNSPLHF. The full variable domain, rest sourced from reference TRBV7-2 and TRBJ1-6, is GAGVSQSPSNKVTEKGKDVELRCDPISGHTALYWYRQSLGQGLEFLIYFQGNSAPDKSGLPSDRFSAERTGGSVSTLTIQRTQQEDSAVYLCASSSQDNSPLHFGNGTRLTVT.

This clone has just one count. The chain links TRBV5-1 to TRBJ2-1; tentatively, D is TRBD2 (6 bases). The CDR3 has 15 residues. CDR1 and CDR2 from the germline V gene are SGHRS and YFSETQ. V lost 4 bases and J lost 3, with 14 bases in between. DNA for the CDR3: TGCGCCAGCAGCCAGAGCCCTAGCGACTACAATGAGCAGTTCTTC. As protein: CASSQSPSDYNEQFF.

Points on this clone: The junction departs from germline at one end; a sequencing error may be responsible. This chain joins TRBV7-9 and TRBJ2-2, with 9 bases lining up with TRBD1. Germline V lookup: CDR1 SEHNR, CDR2 FQNEAQ (reference sequence). The CDR3 extends over 17 amino acids. Here the CDR3 DNA reads TGTTCCAGCAGACCAAACTGGGACAGGGAGTTCCCCGGGGAGCTGTTTTTT. Residues: CSSRPNWDREFPGELFF.

CDR3 residues: CASEGGRRESPLHF. Here the CDR3 DNA reads TGTGCCAGCGAGGGTGGTCGGAGGGAATCACCCCTCCACTTT. This chain links TRBV28 with TRBJ1-6; no firm D call. V gave up 8 bases and J gave up 10 bases, with 18 bases separating them. CDR1 MDHEN and CDR2 SYDVKM come from the germline V gene. The CDR3 is 14 residues long.

The chain is built from TRBV7-2 and TRBJ2-7, with 8 bases matching TRBD1. V dropped 1 base and J dropped 3; count of bases not matched to a gene: 8. Germline V gene data show CDR1 as SGHTA and CDR2 as FQGNSA. The CDR3 runs to 16 residues. CDR3 bases: TGTGCCAGCAGCTTAGATGCAGGACAGGGTGGCTACGAGCAGTACTTC. Amino acid sequence: CASSLDAGQGGYEQYF.

The DNA for the CDR3 is TGTGCCAGCAGCCGACAGGGGGAAGGTTCACCCCTCCACTTT. Translation: CASSRQGEGSPLHF. This chain links TRBV25-1 with TRBJ1-6, with 9 bases lining up with TRBD1. Trimming took 6 bases from V and 9 from J; bases not matched to a gene: 6. CDR3 length: 14 amino acids. CDR1 is MGHDK and CDR2 is SYGVNS in the germline V gene.

The chain joins TRBV29-1 to TRBJ2-5; 8 bases are a match to TRBD1. Germline trimming cut 8 bases from V and 2 bases from J; bases unmatched to any gene: 4. This CDR3 spans 12 amino acids. Germline V gene sequence: CDR1 SQVTM, CDR2 ANQGSEA. The CDR3 loop reads CSSGQGQETQYF. In DNA, the CDR3 is TGCAGCTCTGGACAGGGTCAAGAGACCCAGTACTTC.

This sequence joins TRBV2 and TRBJ2-3; 8 bases are shared with TRBD1. V shed 6 bases, J shed 1 base, and the junction held 3 bases outside the gene matches. CDR3 length equals 14 residues. Germline CDR1 SNHLY, CDR2 FYNNEI. CDR3 protein: CASRDRVGTDTQYF. The CDR3 nucleotides are TGTGCCAGCAGGGACAGGGTCGGCACAGATACGCAGTATTTT.

This clone showed up just a few times. The chain recombines TRBV19 with TRBJ2-2, with D maybe TRBD1 (5 bases). Germline V gives CDR1 LNHDA, CDR2 SQIVND (reference sequence). Trimming pared 6 bases from V and 0 bases from J, leaving 11 bases between. There are 15 residues in the CDR3. CDR3 region: CASSSWGSNTGELFF. CDR3 DNA: TGTGCCAGTAGCAGCTGGGGCTCGAACACCGGGGAGCTGTTTTTT.

The rearrangement joins TRBV7-9 to TRBJ2-7, with D hard to call. The ends were cut back, 1 base at V and 1 base at J, with 8 bases in the middle. CDR3 length: 14 amino acids. Germline V CDR1 and CDR2: SEHNR, FQNEAQ (reference sequence). CDR3: CASSLGEVSYEQYF. DNA of the CDR3: TGTGCCAGCAGCTTAGGCGAGGTTTCCTACGAGCAGTACTTC.

J is TRBJ1-6 and V is TRBV28, with D maybe TRBD1 (5 bases). This CDR3 has 14 amino acids. Per germline, CDR1 MDHEN and CDR2 SYDVKM. V was shortened by 2 bases and J by 9 bases, with 11 bases between the two germline ends. The CDR3 loop is CASSLPLTGSPLHF. CDR3 nucleotide sequence: TGTGCCAGCAGTTTACCCCTTACAGGTTCACCCCTCCACTTT.

The rearrangement links TRBV27 to TRBJ2-2, with 7 bases matching TRBD1. Germline V gene sequence: CDR1 MNHEY, CDR2 SMNVEV (reference sequence). The CDR3 covers 14 residues. Trimming cost V 2 bases and J 4 bases; bases outside gene matches: 1. In DNA form, the CDR3 reads TGTGCCAGCAGTTTAACAGGGGTCACCGGGGAGCTGTTTTTT. Its translation: CASSLTGVTGELFF.

This clone was seen just once. V usage is TRBV30 and J usage is TRBJ2-7; D possibly corresponds to TRBD1 (5 bases). The CDR3 length is 14 residues. Germline CDR1 is GTSNPN and CDR2 is SVGIG (reference sequence). The V gene lost 0 bases and the J gene lost 3 bases, with 12 bases spanning the gap. This CDR3 reads CAWSVSDRRYEQYF. The CDR3 region has the DNA TGTGCCTGGAGTGTATCTGACAGACGCTACGAGCAGTACTTC.

This clone came up a few times. The chain joins TRBV27 to TRBJ2-7; 7 bases align to TRBD2. V trimming: 6 bases; J trimming: 4 bases; junction bases outside the gene matches: 9. The CDR3 is 14 amino acids. The V gene's germline CDR1 is MNHEY and CDR2 SMNVEV (reference sequence). The CDR3 sequence: CASSRSGGTYEQYF. CDR3 nucleotides: TGTGCCAGCAGCCGGTCGGGAGGTACGTACGAGCAGTACTTC.

The rearrangement uses TRBV5-1 and TRBJ1-1; TRBD1 is a possible D gene (6 bases). Looked up from germline, CDR1 is SGHRS and CDR2 is YFSETQ. Deletions cut 0 bases from V and 3 bases from J, with 9 bases between. There are 14 residues in the CDR3. CDR3 loop: CASSLEGGYTEAFF. In nucleotides, the CDR3 is TGCGCCAGCAGCTTGGAGGGGGGGTACACTGAAGCTTTCTTT.

This chain links TRBV29-1 with TRBJ2-5; 10 bases match TRBD1. The tail of the sequence fits TRBJ2-7 better, so the J call may be wrong. The CDR3 extends over 13 amino acids. Germline V gives CDR1 SQVTM, CDR2 ANQGSEA. Written as DNA, the CDR3 is TGCAGCGTCGAGGACAGGGGGGCCTACGAGCAGTACTTC. As protein: CSVEDRGAYEQYF.

The chain couples TRBV14 to TRBJ2-5, with TRBD2 as a possible D gene (6 bases). Germline V gene lookup returns CDR1 SGHDN and CDR2 FVKESK. This CDR3 is 17 amino acids long. V lost 1 base and J 5 bases, leaving 20 bases between the germline ends. In nucleotides, the CDR3 is TGTGCCAGCAGCCAAGGCTCCCTAGCGCCCCCCAGGGAGACCCAGTACTTC. It is translated as CASSQGSLAPPRETQYF. The full variable domain, completed using reference TRBV14 and TRBJ2-5, is EAGVTQFPSHSVIEKGQTVTLRCDPISGHDNLYWYRRVMGKEIKFLLHFVKESKQDESGMPNNRFLAERTGGTYSTLKVQPAELEDSGVYFCASSQGSLAPPRETQYFGPGTRLLVL.

This clone showed up just a few times. V and J are TRBV9 and TRBJ2-7, with D uncertain. Trimming left V 4 bases short and J 2 bases short, with 7 bases between. The CDR3 sequence is 12 residues long. In germline, CDR1 is SGDLS, CDR2 YYNGEE. CDR3 sequence reads: CASSRNTYEQYF. The CDR3 DNA sequence: TGTGCCAGCAGCCGTAACACCTACGAGCAGTACTTC.

The rearrangement links TRBV19 to TRBJ2-7; no clear D. The V end was cut by 4 bases, the J end by 6 bases, with 13 bases between. CDR3 length equals 13 residues. The germline CDR1 and CDR2 sequences are LNHDA and SQIVND (reference sequence). CDR3 sequence reads: CASSKSEPREQYF. The CDR3 DNA reads as TGTGCCAGTAGTAAGTCCGAACCGCGCGAGCAGTACTTC.

The V call is TRBV2, the J call TRBJ2-1; possible D gene TRBD2, 7 bases. The CDR3 covers 12 residues. The germline V and J ends were trimmed by 6 bases and 9 bases, with 12 bases remaining between them. Germline V gene data show CDR1 as SNHLY and CDR2 as FYNNEI. Here the CDR3 reads CASSRGAAEQFF. The CDR3, as DNA: TGTGCCAGCAGCCGGGGGGCGGCTGAGCAGTTCTTC.

This chain joins TRBV7-2 and TRBJ1-2, with TRBD1 identical over 7 bases. V was pared by 1 base and J by 0 bases, with 2 bases of the junction left unmatched. The germline V gene encodes CDR1 SGHTA and CDR2 FQGNSA. The CDR3 has 15 amino acids. The CDR3 here is CASSLGGTANYGYTF. For the CDR3, the DNA is TGTGCCAGCAGCTTAGGTGGGACAGCTAACTATGGCTACACCTTC.

This clone has more than one count but fewer than ten. The chain is built from TRBV7-9 and TRBJ2-1; TRBD1 might be the D (6 bases). This CDR3 spans 16 amino acids. In germline, CDR1 is SEHNR, CDR2 FQNEAQ (reference sequence). V gave up 4 bases and J gave up 6 bases, with 19 bases separating them. The CDR3 is CASSYWIGEGGNEQFF. The CDR3 DNA sequence: TGTGCCAGCAGCTATTGGATAGGTGAAGGGGGCAATGAGCAGTTCTTC.

The rearrangement uses TRBV19 and TRBJ2-5; D is possibly TRBD1 (5 bases). This CDR3 is built from 16 residues. Germline V gene lookup returns CDR1 LNHDA and CDR2 SQIVND (reference sequence). V was pared by 5 bases and J by 5 bases, with 21 bases between. The CDR3 nucleotides read TGTGCCAGTAGTCTTTCCCCGCTAGGCCCAGGGGAGACCCAGTACTTC. The encoded protein is CASSLSPLGPGETQYF. The full variable domain, with the rest looked up from reference TRBV19 and TRBJ2-5, is DGGITQSPKYLFRKEGQNVTLSCEQNLNHDAMYWYRQDPGQGLRLIYYSQIVNDFQKGDIAEGYSVSREKKESFPLTVTSAQKNPTAFYLCASSLSPLGPGETQYFGPGTRLLVL.

The gene calls are TRBV28 and TRBJ1-5, with 8 bases aligning to TRBD1. V shed 6 bases and J 1 base; nucleotides not matched to a gene: 5. This CDR3 has 15 residues. CDR1 and CDR2 (germline): MDHEN, SYDVKM. This chain's CDR3 is CASRQTGGSNQPQHF. For the CDR3, the DNA is TGTGCCAGCAGACAAACAGGGGGGAGCAATCAGCCCCAGCATTTT.

The chain combines TRBV7-2 with TRBJ2-5, with D possibly being TRBD2 (6 bases). The end of the DNA fits TRBJ2-7 better, so the J call may be wrong. From germline, CDR1 is SGHTA and CDR2 FQGNSA. The CDR3 loop spans 14 amino acids. CDR3 loop: CASSPLGGGYEQYF. The CDR3 nucleotides read TGTGCCAGCAGCCCTTTGGGAGGAGGATACGAGCAGTACTTC.

Of note for this clone: A read error may account for a junction end that differs from germline. The CDR3 DNA reads as TGCGCCAGCAGATTGGGACTAGACACAGATACGCAGTATTTT. The encoded protein is CASRLGLDTDTQYF. This chain uses TRBV5-1 with TRBJ2-3; TRBD2 agrees at 8 bases. Germline V lookup: CDR1 SGHRS, CDR2 YFSETQ. The CDR3 is made up of 14 amino acids.

The chain recombines TRBV7-9 with TRBJ1-5, with D unresolved. The germline CDR1 and CDR2 sequences are SEHNR and FQNEAQ (reference sequence). This CDR3 region has 17 residues. V was clipped by 2 bases and J by 5 bases, with 19 bases between them. The CDR3 loop reads CASSLTSSGMRDQPQHF. The CDR3 DNA reads TGTGCCAGCAGCTTAACGTCCTCTGGGATGCGGGATCAGCCCCAGCATTTT.